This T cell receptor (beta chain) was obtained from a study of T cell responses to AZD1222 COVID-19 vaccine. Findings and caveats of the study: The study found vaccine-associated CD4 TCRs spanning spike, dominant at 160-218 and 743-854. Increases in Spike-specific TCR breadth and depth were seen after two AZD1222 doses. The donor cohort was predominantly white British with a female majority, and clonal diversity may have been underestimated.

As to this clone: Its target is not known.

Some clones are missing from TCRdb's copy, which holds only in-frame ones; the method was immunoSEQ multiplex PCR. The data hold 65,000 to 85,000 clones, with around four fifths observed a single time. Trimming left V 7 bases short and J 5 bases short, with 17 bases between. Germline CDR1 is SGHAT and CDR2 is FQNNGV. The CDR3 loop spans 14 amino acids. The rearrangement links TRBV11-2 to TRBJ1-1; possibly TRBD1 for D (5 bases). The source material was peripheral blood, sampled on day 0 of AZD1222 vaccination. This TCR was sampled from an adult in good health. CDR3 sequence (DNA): TGTGCCAGCAACGAAGGGGAAATAGGGACTGAAGCTTTCTTT. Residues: CASNEGEIGTEAFF.